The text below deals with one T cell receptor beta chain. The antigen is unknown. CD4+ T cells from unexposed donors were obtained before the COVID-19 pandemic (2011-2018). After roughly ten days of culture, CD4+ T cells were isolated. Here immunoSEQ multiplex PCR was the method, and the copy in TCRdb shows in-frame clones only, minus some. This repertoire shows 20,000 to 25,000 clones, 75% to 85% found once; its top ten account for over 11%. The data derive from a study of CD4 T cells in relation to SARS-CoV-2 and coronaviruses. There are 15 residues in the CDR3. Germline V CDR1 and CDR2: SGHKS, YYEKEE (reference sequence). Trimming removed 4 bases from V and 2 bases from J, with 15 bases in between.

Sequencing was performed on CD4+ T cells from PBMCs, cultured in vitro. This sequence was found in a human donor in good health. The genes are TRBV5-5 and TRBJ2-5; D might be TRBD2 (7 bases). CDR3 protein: CASSRGGGEQETQYF. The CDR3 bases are TGTGCCAGCAGCAGAGGGGGAGGGGAGCAAGAGACCCAGTACTTC.